This note documents a single TCR beta chain sequence. In the study's own analysis: Nucleated cell counts were estimated from reference gene primer amplification. Clones were read by immunoSEQ multiplex PCR, and TCRdb kept only the in-frame ones, dropping some. V and J calls and clone size are those listed in that table; D and trimming were worked out from the DNA. The table records about 220,000 clones, more than 75% of them present only once. Germline assignment: CDR1 KGHSH and CDR2 LQKENI. V was cut by 2 bases and J by 6 bases, with 10 bases left in between. The CDR3 runs to 13 residues. These data belong to a study of blood T cell repertoires in COVID-19.

The rearrangement uses TRBV18 and TRBJ1-1; D not certain. The receptor comes from a man aged 40-49 years with active or convalescent COVID-19. Sequencing input: peripheral blood. CDR3 nucleotide sequence: TGTGCCAGCTCACCATTATTCGTCGCTGAAGCTTTCTTT. This codes for CASSPLFVAEAFF.